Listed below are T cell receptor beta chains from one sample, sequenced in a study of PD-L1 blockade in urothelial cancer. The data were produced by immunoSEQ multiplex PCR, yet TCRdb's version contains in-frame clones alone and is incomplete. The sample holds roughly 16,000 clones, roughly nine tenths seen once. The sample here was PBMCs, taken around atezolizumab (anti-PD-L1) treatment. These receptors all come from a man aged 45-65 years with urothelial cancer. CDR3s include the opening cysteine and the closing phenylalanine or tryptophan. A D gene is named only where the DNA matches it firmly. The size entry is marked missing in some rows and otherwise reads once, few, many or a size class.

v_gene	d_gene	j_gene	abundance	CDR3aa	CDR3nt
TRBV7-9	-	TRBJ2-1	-	CASSFEGSSYNEQFF	TGTGCCAGCAGCTTTGAGGGCAGCTCCTACAATGAGCAGTTCTTC
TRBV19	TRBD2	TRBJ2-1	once	CASCETSGSSYNEQFF	TGTGCCAGTTGCGAAACTAGCGGGAGCTCCTACAATGAGCAGTTCTTC
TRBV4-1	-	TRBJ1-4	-	CASSQHKEKLFF	TGCGCCAGCAGCCAGCACAAGGAAAAACTGTTTTTT
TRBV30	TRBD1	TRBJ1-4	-	CAWSTGTGVRNEKLFF	TGTGCCTGGAGTACCGGGACAGGGGTTCGAAATGAAAAACTGTTTTTT
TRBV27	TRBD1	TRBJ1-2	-	CASTSSRTGGSYGYTF	TGTGCCAGCACTTCATCCCGGACAGGGGGTTCCTATGGCTACACCTTC
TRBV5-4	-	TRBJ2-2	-	CASSLETTGKIGKLFF	TGTGCCAGCAGCTTGGAAACGACTGGTAAAATTGGAAAGCTGTTTTTT
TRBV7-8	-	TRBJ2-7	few	CASSYRDGGIYEQYF	TGTGCCAGCAGTTACCGGGACGGAGGGATCTACGAGCAGTACTTC
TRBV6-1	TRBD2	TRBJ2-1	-	CASSVGLAGKNEQFF	TGTGCCAGCAGCGTCGGACTAGCGGGAAAGAATGAGCAGTTCTTC
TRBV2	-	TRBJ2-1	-	CASSEVHASGDEQFF	TGTGCCAGCAGTGAAGTCCACGCTTCGGGAGATGAGCAGTTCTTC
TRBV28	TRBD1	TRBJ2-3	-	CASRRTGRTDTQYF	TGTGCCAGTCGGCGGACAGGGCGCACAGATACGCAGTATTTT
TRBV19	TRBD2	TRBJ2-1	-	CASSTISGSSYNEQFF	TGTGCCAGTAGTACGATAAGCGGGAGCTCCTACAATGAGCAGTTCTTC
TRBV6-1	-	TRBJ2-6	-	CASSESVVVSGANVLTF	TGTGCCAGCAGTGAATCCGTCGTTGTATCTGGGGCCAACGTCCTGACTTTC
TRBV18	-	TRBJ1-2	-	CASSLTAGEANYGYTF	TGTGCCAGCTCACTAACCGCAGGGGAAGCTAACTATGGCTACACCTTC
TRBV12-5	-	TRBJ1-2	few	CASGQGSYGYTF	TGTGCTAGTGGTCAGGGCTCTTATGGCTACACCTTC
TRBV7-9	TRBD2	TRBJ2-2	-	CASSNSGGVFGELFF	TGTGCCAGCAGCAATAGCGGGGGGGTATTCGGGGAGCTGTTTTTT
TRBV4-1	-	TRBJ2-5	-	CASSQIGGRETQYF	TGCGCCAGCAGCCAAATCGGGGGGCGAGAGACCCAGTACTTC
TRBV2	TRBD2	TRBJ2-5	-	CASKGTSGQETQYF	TGTGCCAGCAAAGGGACTAGCGGGCAAGAGACCCAGTACTTC
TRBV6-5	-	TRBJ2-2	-	CASTTFRGGELFF	TGTGCCAGCACCACCTTTAGAGGCGGGGAGCTGTTTTTT
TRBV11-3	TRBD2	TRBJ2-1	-	CASSFGGAGGKNEQFF	TGTGCCAGCAGTTTCGGGGGAGCGGGAGGAAAAAATGAGCAGTTCTTC
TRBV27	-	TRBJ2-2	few	CASSFESRGSTGELFF	TGTGCCAGCAGTTTTGAAAGTAGGGGGAGCACCGGGGAGCTGTTTTTT
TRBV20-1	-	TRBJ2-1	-	CSGAYQDSQFF	TGCAGTGGGGCCTACCAGGACAGTCAGTTCTTC
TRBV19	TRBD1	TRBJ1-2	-	CASSISLQGSYGYTF	TGTGCCAGTAGTATATCCCTACAGGGGTCCTATGGCTACACCTTC
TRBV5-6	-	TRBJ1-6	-	CASSLKDIRRSPLHF	TGTGCCAGCAGCTTGAAGGACATCAGGAGATCACCCCTCCACTTT
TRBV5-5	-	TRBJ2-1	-	CASSLAPRGEQFF	TGTGCCAGCAGCTTGGCCCCTAGGGGGGAGCAGTTCTTC
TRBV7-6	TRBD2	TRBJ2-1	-	CASSLDGTSSYNEQFF	TGTGCCAGCAGCTTAGACGGGACTAGCTCCTACAATGAGCAGTTCTTC
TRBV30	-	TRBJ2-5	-	CAWKGGTSGAETQYF	TGTGCCTGGAAAGGCGGAACCTCTGGAGCGGAGACCCAGTACTTC
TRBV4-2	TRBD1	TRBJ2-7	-	CASSPVSGQGKIVNF	TGTGCCAGCAGCCCAGTCTCGGGACAGGGAAAAATCGTGAACTTC
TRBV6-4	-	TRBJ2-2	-	CASRAAQFTGELFF	TGTGCCAGCAGGGCGGCTCAATTCACCGGGGAGCTGTTTTTT
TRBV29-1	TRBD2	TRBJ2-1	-	CSVEDLALAGVGGYNEQFF	TGCAGCGTTGAAGATCTAGCACTAGCGGGAGTTGGGGGTTACAATGAGCAGTTCTTC
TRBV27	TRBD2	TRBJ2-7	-	CASSLQGVAGQSYEQYF	TGTGCCAGCAGTTTACAAGGAGTAGCGGGACAATCCTACGAGCAGTACTTC
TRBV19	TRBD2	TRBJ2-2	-	CASSVASGSGTGELFF	TGTGCCAGTAGTGTGGCTAGCGGGAGTGGAACCGGGGAGCTGTTTTTT
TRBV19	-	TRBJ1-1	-	CASSMDFRNTEAFF	TGTGCCAGTAGTATGGACTTCAGGAACACTGAAGCTTTCTTT
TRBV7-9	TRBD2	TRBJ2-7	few	CASSLGTSVLSYEQYF	TGTGCCAGCAGCTTAGGGACTAGCGTTCTCTCCTACGAGCAGTACTTC
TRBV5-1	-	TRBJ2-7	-	CASSLRQFLNEQYF	TGCGCCAGCAGCTTGCGACAGTTTCTAAACGAGCAGTACTTC
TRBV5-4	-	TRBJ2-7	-	CASSLGGAASYEQYF	TGTGCCAGCAGCTTGGGCGGCGCGGCCTCCTACGAGCAGTACTTC
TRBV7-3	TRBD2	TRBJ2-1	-	CASSLSGSSGGAYNEQFF	TGTGCCAGCAGCTTAAGTGGGTCTAGCGGGGGGGCCTACAATGAGCAGTTCTTC
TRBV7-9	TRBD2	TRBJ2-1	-	CASSLGLAGVQFF	TGTGCCAGCAGCTTAGGACTAGCGGGAGTGCAGTTCTTC
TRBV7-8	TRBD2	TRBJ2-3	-	CASSLGAGVGTDTQYF	TGTGCCAGCAGCTTAGGGGCGGGAGTTGGGACAGATACGCAGTATTTT
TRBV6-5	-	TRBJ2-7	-	CAANGGLYEQYF	TGTGCCGCCAACGGGGGACTTTACGAGCAGTACTTC
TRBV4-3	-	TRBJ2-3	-	CASSQDKGGAQYF	TGCGCCAGCAGCCAAGATAAAGGCGGGGCGCAGTATTTT
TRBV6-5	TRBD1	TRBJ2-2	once	CASRQQGTGELFF	TGTGCCAGCAGACAACAGGGGACCGGGGAGCTGTTTTTT
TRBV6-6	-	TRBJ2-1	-	CASDRYRENEQFF	TGTGCCAGCGACCGTTACCGGGAGAATGAGCAGTTCTTC
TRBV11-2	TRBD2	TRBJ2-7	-	CASSYSSGRGDEQYF	TGTGCCAGCAGCTACTCCAGCGGGAGAGGCGACGAGCAGTACTTC
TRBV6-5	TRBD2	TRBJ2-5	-	CASNHGTSRETQYF	TGTGCCAGCAATCACGGGACTAGTCGGGAGACCCAGTACTTC
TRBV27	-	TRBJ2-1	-	CASSFRLMDRLYNEQFF	TGTGCCAGCAGTTTCCGCCTGATGGACAGACTTTACAATGAGCAGTTCTTC
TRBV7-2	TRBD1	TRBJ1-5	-	CASSLAGQEFQPQHF	TGTGCCAGCAGCTTAGCGGGACAGGAATTCCAGCCCCAGCATTTT
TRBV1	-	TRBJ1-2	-	CTSSQVRPGQPYGYTF	TGCACCAGCAGCCAAGTTAGACCGGGACAACCTTACGGCTACACCTTC
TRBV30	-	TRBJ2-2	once	CAWSNFQGTTGELFF	TGTGCCTGGAGCAATTTCCAGGGGACCACCGGGGAGCTGTTTTTT
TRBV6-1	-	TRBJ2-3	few	CASSPVGSADTQYF	TGTGCCAGCAGCCCAGTTGGGAGCGCAGATACGCAGTATTTT
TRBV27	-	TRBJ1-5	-	CASSFGQGSNQPQHF	TGTGCCAGCAGTTTTGGGCAGGGTAGCAATCAGCCCCAGCATTTT
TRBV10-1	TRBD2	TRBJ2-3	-	CASSSGLAGTTDTQYF	TGCGCCAGCAGTTCGGGACTAGCGGGCACCACAGATACGCAGTATTTT